This T cell receptor (beta chain) was captured by sequencing in a study of OX40 agonist ivuxolimab in advanced cancers. Study-wide context: One hepatocellular carcinoma and two cutaneous melanoma patients partially responded. Study observations and caveats: There was clonal expansion of CD4+ and CD8+ blood T cells by week 6 at 0.1 to 3.0 mg/kg.

Concerning this clone itself: The antigen is not known.

CDR3 length: 12 residues. CDR1 is SGHNT, CDR2 YYREEE, per germline (reference sequence). V lost 5 bases to trimming and J lost 5 bases, with 10 bases between them. Assay: immunoSEQ multiplex PCR; the TCRdb copy retains only in-frame clones and omits some. Here the sample spans over 15,000 clones, 76% being singletons. V and J are TRBV5-4 and TRBJ1-1; a weak D match, TRBD1 (5 bases). The TCR sequence derives from an adult with an advanced solid tumor such as melanoma, head and neck, liver or kidney cancer. The sequencing used CD4+ or CD8+ T cells sorted from blood, collected in a trial of the OX40 agonist ivuxolimab. The CDR3 protein is CASRLQETEAFF. The CDR3 coding sequence is TGTGCCAGCAGATTACAGGAGACTGAAGCTTTCTTT.